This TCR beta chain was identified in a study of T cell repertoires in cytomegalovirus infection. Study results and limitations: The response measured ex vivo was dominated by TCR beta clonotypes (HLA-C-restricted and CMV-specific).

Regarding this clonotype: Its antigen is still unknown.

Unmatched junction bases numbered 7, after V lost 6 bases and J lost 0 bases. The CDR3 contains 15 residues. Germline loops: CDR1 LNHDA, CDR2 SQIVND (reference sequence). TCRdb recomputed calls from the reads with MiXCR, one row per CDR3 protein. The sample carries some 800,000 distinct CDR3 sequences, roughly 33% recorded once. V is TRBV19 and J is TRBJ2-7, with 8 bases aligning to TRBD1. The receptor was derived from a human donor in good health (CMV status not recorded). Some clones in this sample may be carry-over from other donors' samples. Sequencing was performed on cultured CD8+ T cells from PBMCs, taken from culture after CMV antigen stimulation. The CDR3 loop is CASSLGTGYSYEQYF. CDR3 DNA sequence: TGTGCCAGTAGCCTAGGGACAGGCTACTCCTACGAGCAGTACTTC.